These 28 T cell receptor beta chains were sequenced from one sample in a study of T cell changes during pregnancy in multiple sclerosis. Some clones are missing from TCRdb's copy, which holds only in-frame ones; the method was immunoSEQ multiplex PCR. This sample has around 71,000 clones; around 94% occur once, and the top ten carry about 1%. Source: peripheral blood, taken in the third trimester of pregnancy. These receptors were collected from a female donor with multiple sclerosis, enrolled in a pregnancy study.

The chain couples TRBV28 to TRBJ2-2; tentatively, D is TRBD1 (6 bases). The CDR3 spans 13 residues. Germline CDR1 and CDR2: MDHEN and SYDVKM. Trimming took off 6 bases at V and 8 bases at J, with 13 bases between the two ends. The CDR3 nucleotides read TGTGCCAGCAGGAAACAGGGTACTGGGGAGCTGTTTTTT. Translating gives CASRKQGTGELFF.

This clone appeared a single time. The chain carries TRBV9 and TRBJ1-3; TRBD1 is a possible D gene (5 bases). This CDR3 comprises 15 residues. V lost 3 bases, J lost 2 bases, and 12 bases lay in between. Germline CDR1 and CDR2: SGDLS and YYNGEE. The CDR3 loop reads CASSAGRRAGNTIYF. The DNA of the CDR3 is TGTGCCAGCAGCGCGGGGCGGAGGGCTGGAAACACCATATATTTT.

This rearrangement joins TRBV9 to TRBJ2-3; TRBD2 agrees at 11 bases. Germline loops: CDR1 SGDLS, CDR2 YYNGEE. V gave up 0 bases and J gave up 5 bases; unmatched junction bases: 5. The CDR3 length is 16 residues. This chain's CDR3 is CASSVGILAGVDTQYF. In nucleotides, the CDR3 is TGTGCCAGCAGCGTAGGAATACTAGCGGGAGTAGATACGCAGTATTTT.

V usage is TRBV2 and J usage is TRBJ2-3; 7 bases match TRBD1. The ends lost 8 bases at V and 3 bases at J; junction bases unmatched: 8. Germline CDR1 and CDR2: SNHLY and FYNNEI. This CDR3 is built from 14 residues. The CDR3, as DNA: TGTGCCAGCGGGGACAGACGCGGGACAGATACGCAGTATTTT. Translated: CASGDRRGTDTQYF. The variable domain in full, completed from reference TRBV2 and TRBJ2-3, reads EPEVTQTPSHQVTQMGQEVILRCVPISNHLYFYWYRQILGQKVEFLVSFYNNEISEKSEIFDDQFSVERPDGSNFTLKIRSTKLEDSAMYFCASGDRRGTDTQYFGPGTRLTVL.

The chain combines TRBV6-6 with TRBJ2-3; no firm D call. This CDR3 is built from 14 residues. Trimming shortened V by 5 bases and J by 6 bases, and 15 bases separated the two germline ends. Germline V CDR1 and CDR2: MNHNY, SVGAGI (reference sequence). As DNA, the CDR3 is TGTGCCAGCAGTCGAGCCTCTTCACTGGATACGCAGTATTTT. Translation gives CASSRASSLDTQYF.

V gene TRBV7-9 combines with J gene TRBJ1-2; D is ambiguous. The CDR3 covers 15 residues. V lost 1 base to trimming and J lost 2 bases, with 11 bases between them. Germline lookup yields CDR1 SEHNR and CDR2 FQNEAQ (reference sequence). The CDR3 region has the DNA TGTGCCAGCAGCTTAGGGGAGGGTGTAAACTATGGCTACACCTTC. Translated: CASSLGEGVNYGYTF.

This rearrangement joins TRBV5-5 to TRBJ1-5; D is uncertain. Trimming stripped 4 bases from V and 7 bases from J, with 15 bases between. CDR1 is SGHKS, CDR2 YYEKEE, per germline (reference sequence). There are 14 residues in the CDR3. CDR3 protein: CASSIKEVGQPQHF. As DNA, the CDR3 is TGTGCCAGCAGCATTAAGGAGGTGGGCCAGCCCCAGCATTTT. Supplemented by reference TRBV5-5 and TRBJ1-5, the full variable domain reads DAGVTQSPTHLIKTRGQQVTLRCSPISGHKSVSWYQQVLGQGPQFIFQYYEKEERGRGNFPDRFSARQFPNYSSELNVNALLLGDSALYLCASSIKEVGQPQHFGDGTRLSIL.

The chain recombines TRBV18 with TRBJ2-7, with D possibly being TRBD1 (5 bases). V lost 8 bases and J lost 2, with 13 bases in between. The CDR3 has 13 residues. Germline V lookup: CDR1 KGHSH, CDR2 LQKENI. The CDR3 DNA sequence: TGTGCCAGCCGAACGACAGACCCCTACGAGCAGTACTTC. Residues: CASRTTDPYEQYF.

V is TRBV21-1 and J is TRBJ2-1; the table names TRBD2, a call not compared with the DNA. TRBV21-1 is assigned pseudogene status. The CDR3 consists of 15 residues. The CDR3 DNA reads TGTGCCAGCAGCAAAGAAGGGTCGGGAGCCAATGAGCAGTTCTTC. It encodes CASSKEGSGANEQFF.

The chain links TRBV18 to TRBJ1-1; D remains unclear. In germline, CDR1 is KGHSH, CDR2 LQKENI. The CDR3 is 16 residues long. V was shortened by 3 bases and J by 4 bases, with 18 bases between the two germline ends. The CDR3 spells CASSPTASSEGTEAFF. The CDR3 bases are TGTGCCAGCTCACCCACGGCTTCTTCCGAGGGCACTGAAGCTTTCTTT.

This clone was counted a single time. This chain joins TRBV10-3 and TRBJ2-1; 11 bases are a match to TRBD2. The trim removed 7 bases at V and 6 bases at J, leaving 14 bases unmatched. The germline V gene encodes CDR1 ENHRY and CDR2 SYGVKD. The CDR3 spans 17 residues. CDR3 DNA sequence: TGTGCCATCACTCCGACTAGCGGGACTGACAGGGGCAATGAGCAGTTCTTC. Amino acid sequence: CAITPTSGTDRGNEQFF.

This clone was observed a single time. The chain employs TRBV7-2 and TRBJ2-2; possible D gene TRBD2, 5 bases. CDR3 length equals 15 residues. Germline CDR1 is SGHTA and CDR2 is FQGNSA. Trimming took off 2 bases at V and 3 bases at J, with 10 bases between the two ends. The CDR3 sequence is CASSLYTSDTGELFF. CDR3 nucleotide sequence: TGTGCCAGCAGCTTATATACTAGTGACACCGGGGAGCTGTTTTTT.

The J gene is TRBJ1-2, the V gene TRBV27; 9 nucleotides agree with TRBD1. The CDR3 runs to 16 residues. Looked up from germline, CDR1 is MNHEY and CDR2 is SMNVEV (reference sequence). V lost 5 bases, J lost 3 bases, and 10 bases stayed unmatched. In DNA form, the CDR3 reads TGTGCCAGCAGTCCGGAGAGGACAGGGGTCGACTATGGCTACACCTTC. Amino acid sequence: CASSPERTGVDYGYTF.

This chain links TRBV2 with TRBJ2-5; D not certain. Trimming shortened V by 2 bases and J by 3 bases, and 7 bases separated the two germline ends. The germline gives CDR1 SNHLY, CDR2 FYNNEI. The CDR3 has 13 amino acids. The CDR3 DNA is TGTGCCAGCAGTGAACCTAGGAAAGAGACCCAGTACTTC. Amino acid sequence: CASSEPRKETQYF.

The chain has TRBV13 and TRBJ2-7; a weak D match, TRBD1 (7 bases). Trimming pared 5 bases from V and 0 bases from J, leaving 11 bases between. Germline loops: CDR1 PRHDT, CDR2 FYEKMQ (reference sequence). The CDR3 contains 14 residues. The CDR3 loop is CASSTRGDSYEQYF. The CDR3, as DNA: TGTGCCAGCAGCACCAGGGGGGACTCCTACGAGCAGTACTTC.

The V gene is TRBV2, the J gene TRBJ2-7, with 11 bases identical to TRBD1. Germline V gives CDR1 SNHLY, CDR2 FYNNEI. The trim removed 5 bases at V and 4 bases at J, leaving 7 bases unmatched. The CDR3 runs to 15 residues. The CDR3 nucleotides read TGTGCCAGCAGTATGACCGGGACAGGGGGTTACGAGCAGTACTTC. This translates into CASSMTGTGGYEQYF. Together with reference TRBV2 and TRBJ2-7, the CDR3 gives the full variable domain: EPEVTQTPSHQVTQMGQEVILRCVPISNHLYFYWYRQILGQKVEFLVSFYNNEISEKSEIFDDQFSVERPDGSNFTLKIRSTKLEDSAMYFCASSMTGTGGYEQYFGPGTRLTVT.

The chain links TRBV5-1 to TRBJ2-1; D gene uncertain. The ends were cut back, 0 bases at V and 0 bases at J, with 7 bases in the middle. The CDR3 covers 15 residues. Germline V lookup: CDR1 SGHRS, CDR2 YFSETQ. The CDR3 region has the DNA TGCGCCAGCAGCTTGGTGAAGAGCTCCTACAATGAGCAGTTCTTC. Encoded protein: CASSLVKSSYNEQFF.

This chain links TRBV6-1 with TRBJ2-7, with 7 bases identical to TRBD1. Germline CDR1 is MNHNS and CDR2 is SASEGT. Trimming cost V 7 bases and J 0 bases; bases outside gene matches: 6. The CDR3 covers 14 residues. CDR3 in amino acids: CASKWGQTSYEQYF. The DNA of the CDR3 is TGTGCCAGCAAATGGGGACAGACCTCCTACGAGCAGTACTTC.

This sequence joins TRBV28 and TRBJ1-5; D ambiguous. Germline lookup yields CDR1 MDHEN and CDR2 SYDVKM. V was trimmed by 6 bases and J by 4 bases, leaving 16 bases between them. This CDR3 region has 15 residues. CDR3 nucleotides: TGTGCCAGCAGGTCACTTCCAGGAGGGAATCAGCCCCAGCATTTT. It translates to CASRSLPGGNQPQHF.

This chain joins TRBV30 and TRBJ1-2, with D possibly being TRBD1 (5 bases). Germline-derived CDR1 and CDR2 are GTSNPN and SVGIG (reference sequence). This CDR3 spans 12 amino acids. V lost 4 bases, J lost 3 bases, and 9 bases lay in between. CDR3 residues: CAWTGVHYGYTF. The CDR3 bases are TGTGCCTGGACGGGGGTGCACTATGGCTACACCTTC.

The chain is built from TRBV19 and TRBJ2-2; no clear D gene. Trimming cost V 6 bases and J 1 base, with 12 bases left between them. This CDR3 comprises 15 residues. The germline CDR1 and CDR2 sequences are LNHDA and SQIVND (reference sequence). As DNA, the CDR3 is TGTGCCAGTAGGAAAGAGAGGAAGAACACCGGGGAGCTGTTTTTT. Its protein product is CASRKERKNTGELFF. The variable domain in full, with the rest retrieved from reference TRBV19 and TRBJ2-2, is DGGITQSPKYLFRKEGQNVTLSCEQNLNHDAMYWYRQDPGQGLRLIYYSQIVNDFQKGDIAEGYSVSREKKESFPLTVTSAQKNPTAFYLCASRKERKNTGELFFGEGSRLTVL.

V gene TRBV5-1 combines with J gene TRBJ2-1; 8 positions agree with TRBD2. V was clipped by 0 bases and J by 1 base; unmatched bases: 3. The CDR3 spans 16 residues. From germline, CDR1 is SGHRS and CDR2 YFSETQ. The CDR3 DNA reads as TGCGCCAGCAGCTTGGAAGGCGGGAGGTCCTACAATGAGCAGTTCTTC. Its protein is CASSLEGGRSYNEQFF.

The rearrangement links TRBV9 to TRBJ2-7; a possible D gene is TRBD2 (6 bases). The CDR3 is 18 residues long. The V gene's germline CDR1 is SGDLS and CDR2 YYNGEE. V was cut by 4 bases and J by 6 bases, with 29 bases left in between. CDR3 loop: CASSSSWENGLVGGEQYF. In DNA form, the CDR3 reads TGTGCCAGCAGCTCCTCTTGGGAAAACGGCTTAGTGGGAGGCGAGCAGTACTTC.

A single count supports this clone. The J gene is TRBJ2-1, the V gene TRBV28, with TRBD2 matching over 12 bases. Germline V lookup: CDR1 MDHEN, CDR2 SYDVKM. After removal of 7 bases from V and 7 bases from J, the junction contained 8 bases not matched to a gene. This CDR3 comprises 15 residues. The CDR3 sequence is CASTLAGGQGNEQFF. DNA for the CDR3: TGTGCCAGCACGCTAGCGGGGGGGCAGGGGAATGAGCAGTTCTTC.

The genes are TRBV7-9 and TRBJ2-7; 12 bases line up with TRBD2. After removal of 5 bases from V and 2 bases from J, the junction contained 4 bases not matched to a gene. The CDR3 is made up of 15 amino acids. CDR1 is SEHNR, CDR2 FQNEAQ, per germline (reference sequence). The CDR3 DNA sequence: TGTGCCAGCAGCGCGACTAGCGGGGGAACCTACGAGCAGTACTTC. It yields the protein CASSATSGGTYEQYF.

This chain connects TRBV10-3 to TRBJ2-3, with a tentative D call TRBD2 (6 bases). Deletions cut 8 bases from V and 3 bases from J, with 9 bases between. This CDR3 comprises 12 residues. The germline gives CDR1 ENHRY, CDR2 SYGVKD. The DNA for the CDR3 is TGTGCCATCGGCGGGGAGACAGATACGCAGTATTTT. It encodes CAIGGETDTQYF.

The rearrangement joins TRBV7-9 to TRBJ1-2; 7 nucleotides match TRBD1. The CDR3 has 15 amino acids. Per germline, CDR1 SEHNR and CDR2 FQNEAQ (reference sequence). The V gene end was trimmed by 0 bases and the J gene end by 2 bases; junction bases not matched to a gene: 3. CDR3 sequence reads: CASSLASGGNYGYTF. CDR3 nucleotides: TGTGCCAGCAGCTTAGCCTCAGGGGGAAACTATGGCTACACCTTC.

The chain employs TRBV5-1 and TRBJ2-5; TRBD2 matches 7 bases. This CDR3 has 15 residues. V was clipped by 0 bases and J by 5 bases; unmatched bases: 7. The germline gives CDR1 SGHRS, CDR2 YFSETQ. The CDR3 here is CASSLAGGTGETQYF. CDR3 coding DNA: TGCGCCAGCAGCTTGGCCGGGGGGACGGGGGAGACCCAGTACTTC.